The 24 T cell receptor beta chains below come from one sample, sequenced in a study of beta chain features in type 1 diabetes (dated by TCRdb to 2016 to 2019). Library method: the immunoSEQ multiplex PCR assay. The entire amount of isolated RNA was reverse transcribed using the High Capacity cDNA Reverse Transcription Kit, so the sequenced TCRB transcripts were expressed ones. Sourced from immuneACCESS, this table was stored by TCRdb with only in-frame sequences that have V and J called. A share of the clones is absent; for the studies checked, an unresolved V gene accounts for under half, and the remainder has no known explanation. The sample table holds 250,000 to 300,000 clones, of which approximately 24% were seen once. The ten largest clones take up around 0.012% of the sample. Overall results and qualifications from the work: In all four CD4+ subsets, TCRB CDR3 length was moderately but significantly shorter in type 1 diabetes patients.

Their antigens remain unidentified. The sequenced material came from naive CD4+ T cells from blood. What the cell subset or site label conveys for this sample: true naive CD4+ T cells. The receptors stem from a woman aged 25 to 39 with type 1 diabetes.

The table lists this clone with a few counts. V gene TRBV7-2 combines with J gene TRBJ1-2; D is ambiguous. Trimming took 0 bases from V and 0 from J, leaving 11 bases between them. In germline, CDR1 is SGHTA, CDR2 FQGNSA. The CDR3 spans 16 residues. CDR3 sequence: CASSLAFAGSNYGYTF. CDR3 coding DNA: TGTGCCAGCAGCTTAGCCTTCGCAGGCTCTAACTATGGCTACACCTTC.

The rearrangement uses TRBV7-9 and TRBJ1-1; 7 bases align to TRBD1. The length of the CDR3 is 15 residues. Germline-derived CDR1 and CDR2 are SEHNR and FQNEAQ (reference sequence). J gave up 5 bases and V 5 bases, and 11 bases lay outside the gene matches. Here the CDR3 reads CASSPGTALWTEAFF. The CDR3 region has the DNA TGTGCCAGCAGCCCCGGGACAGCCTTATGGACTGAAGCTTTCTTT.

Only a few counts were recorded for this clone. The rearrangement uses TRBV10-3 and TRBJ2-3; D is uncertain. The V and J ends lost 5 bases and 4 bases respectively, with 10 bases between them. Germline loops: CDR1 ENHRY, CDR2 SYGVKD. This CDR3 region has 13 residues. For the CDR3, the DNA is TGTGCCATCAGTTTTGAGCTCGCAGATACGCAGTATTTT. Residues: CAISFELADTQYF.

The chain is built from TRBV13 and TRBJ2-5, with D possibly TRBD1 on 7 matching bases. Germline CDR1 PRHDT, CDR2 FYEKMQ (reference sequence). The V end lost 3 bases, the J end lost 4 bases, and 12 bases lay between the germline ends. This CDR3 is 14 amino acids long. DNA for the CDR3: TGTGCCAGCAGCTTGCCCAGGGGGGCAGAGACCCAGTACTTC. Its translation is CASSLPRGAETQYF.

This clone showed up just a few times. The rearrangement links TRBV30 to TRBJ2-3, with TRBD2 as a possible D gene (6 bases). Per the germline V gene, CDR1 is GTSNPN and CDR2 is SVGIG (reference sequence). The CDR3 length is 14 residues. Trimming shortened V by 5 bases and J by 2 bases, and 14 bases separated the two germline ends. CDR3: CAWGASVYTDTQYF. The DNA for the CDR3 is TGTGCCTGGGGGGCTAGCGTATACACAGATACGCAGTATTTT.

This clone has only a few counts. The V gene is TRBV9, the J gene TRBJ2-7, with D possibly matching TRBD1 (5 bases). Germline CDR1 SGDLS, CDR2 YYNGEE. The germline V and J ends were trimmed by 0 bases and 7 bases, with 17 bases remaining between them. The CDR3 covers 15 residues. The CDR3 is CASSVGFWAGQEQYF. In DNA, the CDR3 is TGTGCCAGCAGCGTAGGATTCTGGGCAGGGCAAGAGCAGTACTTC. The variable domain in full, with the rest retrieved from reference TRBV9 and TRBJ2-7, is DSGVTQTPKHLITATGQRVTLRCSPRSGDLSVYWYQQSLDQGLQFLIQYYNGEERAKGNILERFSAQQFPDLHSELNLSSLELGDSALYFCASSVGFWAGQEQYFGPGTRLTVT.

This clone was seen a handful of times. This chain uses TRBV6-5 with TRBJ1-2; D is ambiguous. The CDR3 covers 14 residues. V lost 7 bases, J lost 2 bases, and 14 bases lay in between. The germline gives CDR1 MNHEY, CDR2 SVGAGI. CDR3 nucleotides: TGTGCCAGCACCGATCTATCGGTAAACTATGGCTACACCTTC. Its protein product is CASTDLSVNYGYTF.

V is TRBV10-3 and J is TRBJ2-7, with 8 bases aligning to TRBD1. Looked up from germline, CDR1 is ENHRY and CDR2 is SYGVKD. This CDR3 is built from 14 residues. V lost 11 bases and J lost 2; bases outside the gene matches: 11. This CDR3 reads CASGTGGSTYEQYF. CDR3 nucleotides: TGTGCCTCCGGGACAGGTGGGAGCACCTACGAGCAGTACTTC.

This clone was counted only a few times. The chain links TRBV2 to TRBJ2-7; TRBD2 matches 7 bases. The CDR3 contains 14 residues. V trimming: 4 bases; J trimming: 6 bases; junction bases outside the gene matches: 9. From germline, CDR1 is SNHLY and CDR2 FYNNEI. CDR3 residues: CASSGLQAGSEQYF. The CDR3 DNA reads as TGTGCCAGCAGTGGTCTACAAGCGGGAAGCGAGCAGTACTTC.

The table lists this clone with a few counts. The same CDR3 is also encoded by other DNA sequences in this sample. The chain employs TRBV18 and TRBJ2-3; maybe TRBD2 (6 bases). The CDR3 sequence is 14 residues long. The germline V gene encodes CDR1 KGHSH and CDR2 LQKENI. Trimming removed 2 bases at V and 0 bases at J, with 6 bases between. The CDR3 DNA follows: TGTGCCAGCTCACCAAGCGGGAGCACAGATACGCAGTATTTT. Amino acid sequence: CASSPSGSTDTQYF. The complete variable domain, with remaining parts taken from reference TRBV18 and TRBJ2-3, reads NAGVMQNPRHLVRRRGQEARLRCSPMKGHSHVYWYRQLPEEGLKFMVYLQKENIIDESGMPKERFSAEFPKEGPSILRIQQVVRGDSAAYFCASSPSGSTDTQYFGPGTRLTVL.

The chain is built from TRBV25-1 and TRBJ2-2; TRBD2 agrees at 9 bases. V lost 0 bases, J lost 1 base, and 6 bases stayed unmatched. Per germline, CDR1 MGHDK and CDR2 SYGVNS. There are 18 residues in the CDR3. CDR3 in amino acids: CASSEYLLTSGNTGELFF. The CDR3 nucleotides are TGTGCCAGCAGTGAATACCTGCTGACTAGCGGGAACACCGGGGAGCTGTTTTTT.

Written as DNA, the CDR3 is TGTGCCAGCAGAGATCTTTTCCGGACTAGGGGGGCGAAGGAGCAGTTCTTC. It yields the protein CASRDLFRTRGAKEQFF. The rearrangement links TRBV2 to TRBJ2-1; a possible D gene is TRBD2 (7 bases). The CDR3 sequence is 17 residues long. V was cut by 6 bases and J by 10 bases, with 28 bases left in between. In germline, CDR1 is SNHLY, CDR2 FYNNEI.

The chain joins TRBV5-1 to TRBJ2-1; 10 bases agree with TRBD1. Germline V gives CDR1 SGHRS, CDR2 YFSETQ. The CDR3 consists of 15 residues. J was trimmed by 4 bases and V by 4 bases; bases with no gene match: 5. CDR3: CASSMGQGTYNEQFF. Written as DNA, the CDR3 is TGCGCCAGCAGCATGGGACAGGGGACGTACAATGAGCAGTTCTTC.

The V and J genes are TRBV9 and TRBJ2-7; possible D gene TRBD1, 5 bases. This CDR3 region has 15 residues. The V gene's germline CDR1 is SGDLS and CDR2 YYNGEE. The ends were cut back, 4 bases at V and 5 bases at J, with 19 bases in the middle. CDR3 amino acids: CASSSGGAGYHEQYF. CDR3 coding DNA: TGTGCCAGCAGCTCAGGCGGTGCAGGGTATCACGAGCAGTACTTC.

The CDR3 reads CASSERASGSREQYF. CDR3 bases: TGTGCCAGCAGTGAAAGGGCTAGCGGGAGCCGCGAGCAGTACTTC. The V call is TRBV2, the J call TRBJ2-7; 10 bases agree with TRBD2. The CDR3 consists of 15 residues. Trimming at V came to 2 bases and at J to 6 bases, leaving 7 bases not matched to a gene. The germline V gene encodes CDR1 SNHLY and CDR2 FYNNEI.

The sample holds a few counts of this clone. The V gene is TRBV11-2, the J gene TRBJ2-3; TRBD2 aligns across 8 bases. V dropped 3 bases and J dropped 2; count of bases not matched to a gene: 7. Germline V lookup: CDR1 SGHAT, CDR2 FQNNGV. This CDR3 region has 16 residues. CDR3 sequence reads: CASSFILAGITDTQYF. CDR3 nucleotides: TGTGCCAGCAGCTTCATCTTAGCGGGAATCACAGATACGCAGTATTTT.

This clone has only a few counts. This chain links TRBV18 with TRBJ2-3, with TRBD1 matching over 9 bases. The CDR3 has 16 residues. Germline V CDR1 and CDR2: KGHSH, LQKENI. J gave up 1 base and V 6 bases, and 8 bases lay outside the gene matches. CDR3 region: CASSSRWDRGTDTQYF. In DNA form, the CDR3 reads TGTGCCAGCTCCTCCCGGTGGGACAGGGGCACAGATACGCAGTATTTT. Drawing the rest from reference TRBV18 and TRBJ2-3, the complete variable domain is NAGVMQNPRHLVRRRGQEARLRCSPMKGHSHVYWYRQLPEEGLKFMVYLQKENIIDESGMPKERFSAEFPKEGPSILRIQQVVRGDSAAYFCASSSRWDRGTDTQYFGPGTRLTVL.

This chain connects TRBV5-6 to TRBJ2-7, with D perhaps TRBD1 (5 bases). The CDR3 consists of 15 residues. Trimming took 4 bases from V and 3 from J, leaving 17 bases between them. CDR1 is SGHDT, CDR2 YYEEEE, per germline. The CDR3 here is CASSEQQGRYYEQYF. CDR3 in DNA: TGTGCCAGCAGCGAACAGCAGGGAAGGTACTACGAGCAGTACTTC.

This sequence joins TRBV30 and TRBJ2-5, with 7 bases aligning to TRBD1. The CDR3 extends over 13 amino acids. V lost 1 base to trimming and J lost 5 bases; unmatched junction nucleotides: 4. In germline, CDR1 is GTSNPN, CDR2 SVGIG (reference sequence). The CDR3 loop is CAWSANRGETQYF. The DNA of the CDR3 is TGTGCCTGGAGTGCTAACAGGGGCGAGACCCAGTACTTC.

The genes are TRBV29-1 and TRBJ2-3; D not resolved. The CDR3 contains 12 residues. CDR1 is SQVTM and CDR2 is ANQGSEA in the germline V gene. V was pared by 8 bases and J by 0 bases, with 9 bases between. CDR3 bases: TGCAGCCAGCGCACTAGCACAGATACGCAGTATTTT. Translated, it gives CSQRTSTDTQYF.

In this sample, this clone turned up a few times. The chain joins TRBV29-1 to TRBJ1-2, with 9 positions matching TRBD1. Germline V gives CDR1 SQVTM, CDR2 ANQGSEA. Unmatched junction bases numbered 6, after V lost 5 bases and J lost 8 bases. The CDR3 runs 12 residues. The CDR3 reads CSVLQGARGYTF. The CDR3 region has the DNA TGCAGCGTTTTACAGGGGGCGAGGGGCTACACCTTC.

This rearrangement joins TRBV7-9 to TRBJ2-7, with D tentatively TRBD2 (5 bases). The CDR3 covers 15 residues. V lost 2 bases to trimming and J lost 2 bases, with 13 bases between them. Per the germline V gene, CDR1 is SEHNR and CDR2 is FQNEAQ (reference sequence). The CDR3 bases are TGTGCCAGCAGCTTAATCCCCGAGGGTCCCTACGAGCAGTACTTC. This codes for CASSLIPEGPYEQYF.

The chain carries TRBV29-1 and TRBJ2-5; D not certain. The CDR3 runs to 11 residues. V was pared by 2 bases and J by 4 bases, with 5 bases between. Germline V gives CDR1 SQVTM, CDR2 ANQGSEA. CDR3 region: CSVEPGETQYF. The CDR3 DNA sequence: TGCAGCGTTGAACCCGGAGAGACCCAGTACTTC.

V is TRBV7-8 and J is TRBJ1-5; 7 positions agree with TRBD1. The V gene end was trimmed by 1 base and the J gene end by 4 bases; junction bases not matched to a gene: 10. Germline lookup yields CDR1 SGHVS and CDR2 FQNEAQ. The CDR3 is 17 residues long. The CDR3 DNA sequence: TGTGCCAGCAGCTTAGGAGGGGGCAGGGGGACAAATCAGCCCCAGCATTTT. It encodes CASSLGGGRGTNQPQHF.